This T cell receptor (beta chain) was sequenced for a study of T cell responses to AZD1222 COVID-19 vaccine. Trimming shortened V by 2 bases and J by 1 base, and 27 bases separated the two germline ends. The CDR3 is made up of 19 amino acids. Per the germline V gene, CDR1 is GTSNPN and CDR2 is SVGIG (reference sequence). Details on this clone: The antigen is undetermined.

Study results and caveats: The number of AZD1222 recipients seropositive at baseline was only five to seven. Clonal diversity may have been underestimated, and the donors were mostly white British, with more females than males.

TCRdb's copy holds only in-frame clones and misses some; the assay was immunoSEQ multiplex PCR. The table lists 150,000 to 200,000 clones, 85% to 95% of them singletons. This clonotype was obtained from an adult who received the AZD1222 COVID-19 vaccine. The chain links TRBV30 to TRBJ2-7; D is possibly TRBD1 (5 bases). The material sequenced was peripheral blood, taken 28 days after the second AZD1222 dose. CDR3 protein: CAWSRQRRDLTNLSYEQYF. The CDR3 DNA reads TGTGCCTGGAGTAGACAGCGCAGAGACCTCACGAATTTATCCTACGAGCAGTACTTC.